Listed below are T cell receptor beta chains from one sample, sequenced in a study of cytomegalovirus exposure and HLA in healthy donors. Measured with immunoSEQ multiplex PCR; TCRdb has only the in-frame clones, and not every one. The table records under 200,000 clones, approximately 79% of them present only once. Sequenced: PBMCs. The receptors come from a human donor in good health. CDR3s include the opening cysteine and the closing phenylalanine or tryptophan. Fields, in order: V gene, D gene, clone size, J gene, CDR3 DNA, CDR3 protein. A D gene is named only where the DNA matches it firmly. Rows may omit the clone size; those that give it use once, few, many or a size class.

TRBV27	.	few	TRBJ2-4	TGTGCCAGCAGTCCAGTTTTAGCCAAAAACATTCAGTACTTC	CASSPVLAKNIQYF
TRBV4-3	TRBD1	.	TRBJ1-2	TGCGCCAGCAGCAGAGACAGGGCCACCCTCGAGGGCTACACCTTC	CASSRDRATLEGYTF
TRBV4-2	TRBD1	few	TRBJ1-2	TGTGCCAGCAGTTCAGAAAGACAGGGGTCTGGCTACACCTTC	CASSSERQGSGYTF
TRBV5-1	.	.	TRBJ2-1	TGCGCCAGCAGCTTGGCACGCGAGGCTCAGCGTGGGTTCCACAATGAGCAGTTCTTC	CASSLAREAQRGFHNEQFF
TRBV5-1	TRBD2	.	TRBJ2-1	TGCGCCAGCAGTTCACGGCCGGGACTAGTTTACAATGAGCAGTTCTTC	CASSSRPGLVYNEQFF
TRBV27	.	.	TRBJ2-7	TGTGCCACCCCACTGGACAGCGGCTCCTACGAGCAGTACTTC	CATPLDSGSYEQYF
TRBV5-6	TRBD1	.	TRBJ2-2	TGTGCCAGCAGCTCCACTACCCGGGACAGGGATACCGGGGAGCTGTTTTTT	CASSSTTRDRDTGELFF
TRBV5-1	TRBD1	.	TRBJ1-2	TGCGCCAGCAGGACCGGGACAGGGGGTCGATACACCTTC	CASRTGTGGRYTF
TRBV2	.	.	TRBJ1-1	TGTGCCATCGTCAGGGGAACCACTGAAGCTTTCTTT	CAIVRGTTEAFF
TRBV27	TRBD1	once	TRBJ1-2	TGTGCCAGCTCGGGACAGGGGAATTATGGCTACACCTTC	CASSGQGNYGYTF
TRBV2	.	few	TRBJ1-5	TGTGCCAGCGGAGACAGAACTAGCAATCAGCCCCAGCATTTT	CASGDRTSNQPQHF
TRBV25-1	TRBD1	.	TRBJ1-2	TGTGCCAGCAGTGAAGCTGGGACAGGGGGCTTTGGCTACACCTTC	CASSEAGTGGFGYTF
TRBV6-5	TRBD2	few	TRBJ2-3	TGTGCCAGCAGCGGGGGGGGGAACACAGATACGCAGTATTTT	CASSGGGNTDTQYF
TRBV11-3	TRBD1	.	TRBJ2-7	TGTGCCAGCAGCTTACGAGGGGGCGGCTCCTACGAGCAGTACTTC	CASSLRGGGSYEQYF
TRBV2	TRBD1	.	TRBJ1-6	TGTGCCAGCGGAGGGACAGGGAGGAATTCACCCCTCCACTTT	CASGGTGRNSPLHF
TRBV4-3	TRBD2	.	TRBJ2-1	TGCGCCAGCAGTGACCAGCGGGGATACAATGAGCAGTTCTTC	CASSDQRGYNEQFF
TRBV7-9	.	.	TRBJ2-5	TGTGCCAGCAGCTTAGCCCGCCTAGCGCGGGAGACCCAGTACTTC	CASSLARLARETQYF